The 29 T cell receptor beta chains below were found in one sample sequenced in a study of cytomegalovirus exposure and HLA in healthy donors. TCRdb's table, derived via immunoSEQ multiplex PCR, lists solely in-frame clones and lacks some. The sample lists some 76,000 clones, less than 95% occurring once. What was sequenced was PBMCs. The source is a woman younger than 35 in good health and CMV-seropositive.

The chain uses TRBV5-1 and TRBJ2-7, with TRBD1 matching 8 bases. The V and J ends lost 2 bases and 3 bases, in that order; junction bases with no gene match: 4. This CDR3 has 14 amino acids. The germline V gene encodes CDR1 SGHRS and CDR2 YFSETQ. CDR3 sequence: CASSLGTGFYEQYF. CDR3 bases: TGCGCCAGCAGCTTAGGGACAGGCTTCTACGAGCAGTACTTC. The full variable domain, in which reference TRBV5-1 and TRBJ2-7 provide the parts outside the CDR3, is KAGVTQTPRYLIKTRGQQVTLSCSPISGHRSVSWYQQTPGQGLQFLFEYFSETQRNKGNFPGRFSGRQFSNSRSEMNVSTLELGDSALYLCASSLGTGFYEQYFGPGTRLTVT.

This chain uses TRBV19 with TRBJ2-1; maybe TRBD2 (5 bases). Trimming shortened V by 1 base and J by 9 bases, and 13 bases separated the two germline ends. The CDR3 length is 14 residues. The germline CDR1 and CDR2 sequences are LNHDA and SQIVND (reference sequence). Here the CDR3 reads CASSIVRAVSEQFF. CDR3 nucleotide sequence: TGTGCCAGTAGTATAGTGCGGGCCGTCAGTGAGCAGTTCTTC.

This chain connects TRBV15 to TRBJ1-2; 10 bases are shared with TRBD1. This CDR3 has 14 residues. Looked up from germline, CDR1 is LNHNV and CDR2 is YYDKDF (reference sequence). J gave up 8 bases and V 1 base, and 4 bases lay outside the gene matches. The CDR3 coding sequence is TGTGCCACCAGCAGAGTGGACAGGGGGAGCGGCTACACCTTC. It codes for CATSRVDRGSGYTF.

V and J are TRBV5-4 and TRBJ2-7, with TRBD1 as a possible D gene (5 bases). The length of the CDR3 is 13 residues. Germline V gene lookup returns CDR1 SGHNT and CDR2 YYREEE (reference sequence). V gave up 0 bases and J gave up 5 bases, with 9 bases separating them. CDR3 DNA: TGTGCCAGCAGCTTGGGGGGCAGTAACGAGCAGTACTTC. Protein product: CASSLGGSNEQYF.

V usage is TRBV27 and J usage is TRBJ1-4; D is perhaps TRBD1 (5 bases). There are 15 residues in the CDR3. Germline V gives CDR1 MNHEY, CDR2 SMNVEV (reference sequence). Trimming removed 5 bases from V and 6 bases from J, with 16 bases in between. The CDR3 sequence: CASSPETAIDEKLFF. DNA for the CDR3: TGTGCCAGCAGTCCCGAGACAGCGATCGATGAAAAACTGTTTTTT.

The gene calls are TRBV4-2 and TRBJ2-2; 14 bases fit TRBD2. The V gene's germline CDR1 is LGHNA and CDR2 YNFKEQ. V lost 3 bases, J lost 4 bases, and 4 bases stayed unmatched. The CDR3 has 17 amino acids. CDR3 nucleotides: TGTGCCAGCAGCCAGGGACTAGCGGGAGATGGCACCGGGGAGCTGTTTTTT. Amino acid sequence: CASSQGLAGDGTGELFF.

The rearrangement joins TRBV5-1 to TRBJ1-4; 9 bases match TRBD1. Germline V gene sequence: CDR1 SGHRS, CDR2 YFSETQ. Trimming cost V 0 bases and J 5 bases; bases outside gene matches: 5. This CDR3 region has 16 residues. The CDR3 here is CASSLAAGTGNEKLFF. The CDR3 DNA sequence: TGCGCCAGCAGCTTGGCGGCCGGGACAGGGAATGAAAAACTGTTTTTT. Looking up the rest from reference TRBV5-1 and TRBJ1-4 gives the full variable domain: KAGVTQTPRYLIKTRGQQVTLSCSPISGHRSVSWYQQTPGQGLQFLFEYFSETQRNKGNFPGRFSGRQFSNSRSEMNVSTLELGDSALYLCASSLAAGTGNEKLFFGSGTQLSVL.

V and J are TRBV6-6 and TRBJ2-3, with D possibly being TRBD2 (5 bases). CDR3 length equals 13 residues. The germline V gene has CDR1 MNHNY and CDR2 SVGAGI (reference sequence). Trimming removed 6 bases from V and 1 base from J, with 8 bases in between. CDR3 in amino acids: CASSPGGTDTQYF. The CDR3, as DNA: TGTGCCAGCAGCCCCGGGGGCACAGATACGCAGTATTTT.

The rearrangement uses TRBV2 and TRBJ1-2; 10 bases map to TRBD1. Germline V gene sequence: CDR1 SNHLY, CDR2 FYNNEI. V lost 3 bases, J lost 4 bases, and 5 bases stayed unmatched. This CDR3 has 15 residues. CDR3 coding DNA: TGTGCCAGCAGTGAGGGGACAGGGGATATCTATGGCTACACCTTC. Translated, it gives CASSEGTGDIYGYTF.

V gene TRBV28 combines with J gene TRBJ1-4; D gene unclear. There are 13 residues in the CDR3. V was trimmed by 5 bases and J by 1 base, leaving 5 bases between them. Germline CDR1 and CDR2: MDHEN and SYDVKM. Here the CDR3 reads CASSPLTNEKLFF. CDR3 sequence (DNA): TGTGCCAGCAGTCCTCTAACTAATGAAAAACTGTTTTTT.

The chain links TRBV7-7 to TRBJ2-5; D is possibly TRBD2 (5 bases). The CDR3 covers 16 residues. CDR1 is SSHAT and CDR2 is FNYEAQ in the germline V gene (reference sequence). With 1 base removed from V and 1 base from J, the gap between germline ends came to 13 bases. The CDR3 DNA sequence: TGTGCCAGCAGCTTAGATCGGGGTCATGGCCAAGAGACCCAGTACTTC. Its protein product is CASSLDRGHGQETQYF.

CDR3 residues: CASSLELGQANYGYTF. DNA for the CDR3: TGTGCCAGCAGCTTAGAACTGGGTCAGGCTAACTATGGCTACACCTTC. The chain employs TRBV7-9 and TRBJ1-2; D gene ambiguous. This CDR3 has 16 residues. Germline-derived CDR1 and CDR2 are SEHNR and FQNEAQ (reference sequence). V dropped 1 base and J dropped 0 bases, with 12 bases sitting between them.

This clone has only a few counts. The rearrangement joins TRBV19 to TRBJ2-3, with D perhaps matching TRBD1 (5 bases). Trimming removed 6 bases from V and 5 bases from J, with 15 bases in between. Germline CDR1 and CDR2: LNHDA and SQIVND (reference sequence). The CDR3 is 14 amino acids. CDR3 region: CASREGHYVDTQYF. The CDR3 bases are TGTGCCAGTAGGGAAGGACACTATGTAGATACGCAGTATTTT.

V usage is TRBV4-1 and J usage is TRBJ2-5; D may be TRBD2 (6 bases). Germline V gives CDR1 MGHRA, CDR2 YSYEKL. The CDR3 extends over 15 amino acids. V was trimmed by 5 bases and J by 3 bases, leaving 16 bases between them. The CDR3 is CASSKGGGMEETQYF. The CDR3 nucleotides read TGCGCCAGCAGCAAAGGTGGGGGGATGGAAGAGACCCAGTACTTC.

The rearrangement uses TRBV15 and TRBJ2-7; perhaps TRBD1 as D (6 bases). Germline V gene lookup returns CDR1 LNHNV and CDR2 YYDKDF (reference sequence). The V and J ends lost 5 bases and 3 bases respectively, with 14 bases between them. This CDR3 is built from 14 residues. The CDR3 DNA reads TGTGCCACCAGCTTAAGCCGGGACAACTACGAGCAGTACTTC. This translates into CATSLSRDNYEQYF.

CDR3 amino acids: CASSSGLHSSYNEQFF. The CDR3 region has the DNA TGTGCCAGCAGCTCTGGACTCCACAGCTCCTACAATGAGCAGTTCTTC. This chain links TRBV5-4 with TRBJ2-1; the D gene is possibly TRBD2 (5 bases). Looked up from germline, CDR1 is SGHNT and CDR2 is YYREEE (reference sequence). This CDR3 has 16 amino acids. Trimming stripped 3 bases from V and 0 bases from J, with 13 bases between. The variable domain in full, with the rest retrieved from reference TRBV5-4 and TRBJ2-1, is ETGVTQSPTHLIKTRGQQVTLRCSSQSGHNTVSWYQQALGQGPQFIFQYYREEENGRGNFPPRFSGLQFPNYSSELNVNALELDDSALYLCASSSGLHSSYNEQFFGPGTRLTVL.

This chain uses TRBV27 with TRBJ2-1; 10 bases are a match to TRBD2. This CDR3 is 14 amino acids long. The V gene end was trimmed by 6 bases and the J gene end by 3 bases; junction bases not matched to a gene: 2. CDR1 is MNHEY, CDR2 SMNVEV, per germline (reference sequence). The CDR3 loop reads CASSPSGGYNEQFF. CDR3 DNA sequence: TGTGCCAGCAGCCCTAGCGGGGGCTACAATGAGCAGTTCTTC.

This sequence joins TRBV6-5 and TRBJ1-5; 8 positions match TRBD1. J lost 5 bases, V lost 6 bases, and 6 bases had no gene match. The CDR3 extends over 14 amino acids. Germline CDR1 and CDR2: MNHEY and SVGAGI. The CDR3 sequence: CASSRTGRDQPQHF. CDR3 bases: TGTGCCAGCAGCCGGACAGGGAGGGATCAGCCCCAGCATTTT.

The genes are TRBV7-2 and TRBJ2-7; TRBD2 is a possible D gene (5 bases). The CDR3 has 14 residues. V was cut by 4 bases and J by 7 bases, with 17 bases left in between. CDR1 is SGHTA and CDR2 is FQGNSA in the germline V gene. CDR3 in amino acids: CASSSGFSPTEQYF. Here the CDR3 DNA reads TGTGCCAGCAGCTCGGGGTTTTCGCCTACGGAGCAGTACTTC.

The rearrangement uses TRBV2 and TRBJ2-7; 14 bases match TRBD2. CDR1 and CDR2 (germline): SNHLY, FYNNEI. With 6 bases clipped from V and 5 bases from J, the junction kept 3 bases outside the gene matches. This CDR3 has 14 residues. The CDR3 DNA reads as TGTGCCAGCAGCGGGACTAGCGGGAGAGACGAGCAGTACTTC. Residues: CASSGTSGRDEQYF.

The rearrangement links TRBV19 to TRBJ1-1; tentative D call: TRBD1 (6 bases). Trimming left V 3 bases short and J 0 bases short, with 11 bases between. The CDR3 is made up of 15 amino acids. Germline-derived CDR1 and CDR2 are LNHDA and SQIVND (reference sequence). The DNA of the CDR3 is TGTGCCAGTAGTATCGGGGGGCTAATGAACACTGAAGCTTTCTTT. Residues: CASSIGGLMNTEAFF.

The V gene is TRBV25-1, the J gene TRBJ2-1; the match to TRBD2 covers 11 bases. The junction had 14 bases not matched to a gene; V was cut back by 8 bases and J by 2 bases. CDR1 MGHDK and CDR2 SYGVNS come from the germline V gene. The CDR3 runs 18 residues. The chain's CDR3 is CASGEITYSGGAYNEQFF. DNA for the CDR3: TGTGCCAGCGGCGAAATCACCTATAGCGGGGGGGCCTACAATGAGCAGTTCTTC.

J is TRBJ2-7 and V is TRBV5-4; TRBD2 matches at 12 bases. Germline-derived CDR1 and CDR2 are SGHNT and YYREEE (reference sequence). The CDR3 runs to 16 residues. With 4 bases clipped from V and 2 bases from J, the junction kept 7 bases outside the gene matches. CDR3 residues: CASSPGLAGTTYEQYF. The DNA for the CDR3 is TGTGCCAGCAGCCCAGGACTAGCGGGGACCACCTACGAGCAGTACTTC.

V usage is TRBV9 and J usage is TRBJ1-6; no reliable D call. The V and J ends lost 0 bases and 7 bases respectively, with 11 bases between them. This CDR3 has 15 residues. The germline CDR1 and CDR2 sequences are SGDLS and YYNGEE. The CDR3 DNA reads as TGTGCCAGCAGCGTAGACGGTGGGCCGAATTCACCCCTCCACTTT. Protein: CASSVDGGPNSPLHF.

The chain carries TRBV9 and TRBJ2-7, with a possible D match to TRBD1 (6 bases). CDR3 length: 15 residues. From germline, CDR1 is SGDLS and CDR2 YYNGEE. Trimming stripped 1 base from V and 4 bases from J, with 15 bases between. CDR3 residues: CASSVSWDTTYEQYF. CDR3 nucleotides: TGTGCCAGCAGCGTAAGTTGGGACACGACTTACGAGCAGTACTTC.

J is TRBJ1-5 and V is TRBV2; 7 bases map to TRBD1. Per the germline V gene, CDR1 is SNHLY and CDR2 is FYNNEI. This CDR3 contains 14 residues. Trimming at V came to 7 bases and at J to 2 bases, leaving 5 bases not matched to a gene. CDR3 bases: TGTGCCAGCACTCCTGGACAGGGCAATCAGCCCCAGCATTTT. Its protein is CASTPGQGNQPQHF.

The chain has TRBV29-1 and TRBJ2-5; TRBD1 matches at 7 bases. The trim removed 0 bases at V and 1 base at J, leaving 5 bases unmatched. This CDR3 has 15 residues. Germline values: CDR1 SQVTM, CDR2 ANQGSEA. CDR3 coding DNA: TGCAGCGTTGAAGAAAGGACAGGACCCCAAGAGACCCAGTACTTC. It translates to CSVEERTGPQETQYF.

The V gene is TRBV5-1, the J gene TRBJ2-5, with 7 bases that match TRBD1. The CDR3 contains 15 residues. The germline V gene has CDR1 SGHRS and CDR2 YFSETQ. With V trimmed by 3 bases and J by 3 bases, 8 bases remained unmatched. The CDR3 reads CASSSTGYLEETQYF. The CDR3, as DNA: TGCGCCAGCAGCTCGACAGGGTACTTAGAAGAGACCCAGTACTTC.

The chain employs TRBV5-5 and TRBJ2-5, with TRBD1 identical over 12 bases. The germline V gene has CDR1 SGHKS and CDR2 YYEKEE (reference sequence). Germline trimming cut 2 bases from V and 5 bases from J; bases unmatched to any gene: 7. This CDR3 contains 16 residues. The CDR3 DNA reads as TGTGCCAGCAGCTTCCGGGACAGGGGGCTGAGGGAGACCCAGTACTTC. Protein sequence: CASSFRDRGLRETQYF. Supplemented by reference TRBV5-5 and TRBJ2-5, the full variable domain reads DAGVTQSPTHLIKTRGQQVTLRCSPISGHKSVSWYQQVLGQGPQFIFQYYEKEERGRGNFPDRFSARQFPNYSSELNVNALLLGDSALYLCASSFRDRGLRETQYFGPGTRLLVL.